These T cell receptor beta chains were read from a single sample in a study of T-cell reconstitution after alpha-beta-depleted transplantation in children. One entry per CDR3 protein results from TCRdb running MiXCR on the PCR reads. The sample includes approximately 210,000 distinct CDR3 sequences, approximately 15% of them seen just once. Specimen: PBMCs, mostly from graft donor cells, collected 360 days after TCRalphabeta/CD19-depleted stem cell transplant. The receptors here all came from a male patient aged 2 to 9 who had a stem cell transplant for acute lymphoblastic leukemia, so the T cells may come from the graft donor. The CDR3 runs from the conserved cysteine through the conserved F or W. The order of the fields is D gene, V gene, clone size, J gene, CDR3 DNA, CDR3 protein. A D gene is named only where the DNA matches it firmly. Where a row states a size, it is once, few, many or the class of an expanded clone; other rows omit it.

TRBD2	TRBV27	-	TRBJ2-1	TGTGCCAGCAAAACTAGCGGGGCATCCATCCACAATGAGCAGTTCTTC	CASKTSGASIHNEQFF
-	TRBV5-1	-	TRBJ1-4	TGCGCCAGCAGCTTCCGAGGCCCTAATGAAAAACTGTTTTTT	CASSFRGPNEKLFF
-	TRBV7-6	few	TRBJ1-1	TGTGCCAGCAGCCGGGGGGGTTCGAACACTGAAGCTTTCTTT	CASSRGGSNTEAFF
-	TRBV10-3	many	TRBJ2-1	TGTGCCATCAGGGAACCCCGCTACAATGAGCAGTTCTTC	CAIREPRYNEQFF
-	TRBV12-3/TRBV12-4	few	TRBJ2-2	TGTGCCAGCAGTTTGCTGGGAGCCCGGACCGGGGAGCTGTTTTTT	CASSLLGARTGELFF
TRBD2	TRBV28	-	TRBJ2-3	TGTGCCAGCAGAGATAGCGGGGGGGTTGATACGCAGTATTTT	CASRDSGGVDTQYF
TRBD2	TRBV5-1	-	TRBJ2-3	TGCGCCAGCAGCTTGAGGGCGGGGGGGGCCTCGTTGGATACGCAGTATTTT	CASSLRAGGASLDTQYF
-	TRBV12-3/TRBV12-4	few	TRBJ1-4	TGTGCCAGCAGTTTAGCAGGTCTGGTCGAAAAACTGTTTTTT	CASSLAGLVEKLFF
TRBD2	TRBV20-1	-	TRBJ2-3	TGCAGTGCTAGAAGACTAGCGGGGTCCACAGATACGCAGTATTTT	CSARRLAGSTDTQYF
-	TRBV20-1	few	TRBJ2-4	TGCAGTGCCGGACGGAAGCTAGCCAAAAACATTCAGTACTTC	CSAGRKLAKNIQYF
-	TRBV3-1	-	TRBJ2-4	TGTGCCAGCAGCCAAGGACCGGGGCAGGCCGGGAACATTCAGTACTTC	CASSQGPGQAGNIQYF
TRBD1	TRBV20-1	-	TRBJ2-2	TGCAGTGCCCGTGACAGGGTGACTAACACCGGGGAGCTGTTTTTT	CSARDRVTNTGELFF
-	TRBV20-1	-	TRBJ2-4	TGCTGTGCTAGCAATTTAGTGCGGTGCAAAAACATTCAGTACTTC	CCASNLVRCKNIQYF
TRBD2	TRBV4-3	few	TRBJ2-5	TGCGCCAGCAGCCTTAGCGGGAGGCGGGAGACCCAGTACTTC	CASSLSGRRETQYF
-	TRBV7-2	-	TRBJ2-3	TGTGCCAGCAGCTTCAATCCAGATACGCAGTATTTT	CASSFNPDTQYF